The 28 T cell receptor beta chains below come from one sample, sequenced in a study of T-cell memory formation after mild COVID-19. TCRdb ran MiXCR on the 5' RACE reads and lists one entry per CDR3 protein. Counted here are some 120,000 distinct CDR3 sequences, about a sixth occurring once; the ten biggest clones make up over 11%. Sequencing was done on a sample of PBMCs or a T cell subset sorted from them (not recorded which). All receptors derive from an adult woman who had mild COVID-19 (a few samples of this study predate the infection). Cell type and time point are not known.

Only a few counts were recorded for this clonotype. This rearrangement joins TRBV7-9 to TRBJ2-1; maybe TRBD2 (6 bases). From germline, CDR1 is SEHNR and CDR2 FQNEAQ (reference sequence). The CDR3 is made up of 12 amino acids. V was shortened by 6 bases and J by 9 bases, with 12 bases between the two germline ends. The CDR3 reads CASRETSGEQFF. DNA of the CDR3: TGTGCCAGCAGAGAGACTAGTGGTGAGCAGTTCTTC.

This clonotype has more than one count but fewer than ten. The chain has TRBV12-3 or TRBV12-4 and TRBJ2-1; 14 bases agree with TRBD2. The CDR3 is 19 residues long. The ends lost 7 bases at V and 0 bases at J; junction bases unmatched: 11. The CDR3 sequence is CASKPRGTSGSPSYNEQFF. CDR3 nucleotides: TGTGCCAGCAAGCCTCGGGGGACTAGCGGGAGCCCCTCCTACAATGAGCAGTTCTTC.

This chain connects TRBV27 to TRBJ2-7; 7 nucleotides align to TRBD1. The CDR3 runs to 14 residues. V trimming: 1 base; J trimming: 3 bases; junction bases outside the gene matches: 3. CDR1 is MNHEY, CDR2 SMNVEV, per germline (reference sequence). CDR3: CASSLLDRNYEQYF. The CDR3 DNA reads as TGTGCCAGCAGTTTATTGGACAGGAACTACGAGCAGTACTTC.

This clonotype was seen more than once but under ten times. The CDR3: CASKDRITYEQYF. CDR3 nucleotides: TGTGCCAGCAAAGATCGGATCACCTACGAGCAGTACTTC. The rearrangement uses TRBV12-3 or TRBV12-4 and TRBJ2-7; D remains unclear. Trimming took 7 bases from V and 2 from J, leaving 12 bases between them. This CDR3 has 13 amino acids.

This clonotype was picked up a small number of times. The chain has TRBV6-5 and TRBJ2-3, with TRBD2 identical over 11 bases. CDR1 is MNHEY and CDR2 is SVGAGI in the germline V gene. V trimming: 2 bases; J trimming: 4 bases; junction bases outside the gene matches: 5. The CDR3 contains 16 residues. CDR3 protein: CASSYRRLAGSDTQYF. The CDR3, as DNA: TGTGCCAGCAGTTACCGGAGACTAGCGGGATCAGATACGCAGTATTTT.

The CDR3 sequence: CASNFSWTGCSYEQYF. CDR3 coding DNA: TGCGCCAGCAACTTTAGTTGGACAGGATGTTCCTACGAGCAGTACTTC. V gene TRBV5-1 combines with J gene TRBJ2-7; 7 bases agree with TRBD1. J gave up 1 base and V 6 bases, and 13 bases lay outside the gene matches. Germline CDR1 reads SGHRS; CDR2 reads YFSETQ. The CDR3 runs 16 residues.

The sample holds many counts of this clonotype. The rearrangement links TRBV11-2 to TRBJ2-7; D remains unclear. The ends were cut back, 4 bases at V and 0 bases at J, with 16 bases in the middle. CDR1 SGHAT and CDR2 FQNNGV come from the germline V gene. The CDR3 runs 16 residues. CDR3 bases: TGTGCCAGCAGCTCCTGGAAAGACTCCAGCTCCTACGAGCAGTACTTC. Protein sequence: CASSSWKDSSSYEQYF.

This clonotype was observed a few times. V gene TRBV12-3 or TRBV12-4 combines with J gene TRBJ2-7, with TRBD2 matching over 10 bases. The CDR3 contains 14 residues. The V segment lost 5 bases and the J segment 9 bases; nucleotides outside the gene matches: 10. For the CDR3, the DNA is TGTGCCAGCAGTGCGGTCGGACTAGCGGCCGGGCAGTACTTC. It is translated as CASSAVGLAAGQYF.

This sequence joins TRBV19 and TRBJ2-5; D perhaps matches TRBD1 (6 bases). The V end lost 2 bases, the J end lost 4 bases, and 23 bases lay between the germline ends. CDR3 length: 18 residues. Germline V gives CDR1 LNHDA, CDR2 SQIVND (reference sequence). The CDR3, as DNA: TGTGCCAGTAGTATACGACCTTCCGGGCAGGGGCCAGGAGAGACCCAGTACTTC. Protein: CASSIRPSGQGPGETQYF.

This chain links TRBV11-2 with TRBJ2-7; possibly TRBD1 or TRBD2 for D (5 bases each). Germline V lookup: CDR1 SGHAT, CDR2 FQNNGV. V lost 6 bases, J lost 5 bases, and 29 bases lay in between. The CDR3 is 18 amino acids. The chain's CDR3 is CASSSLRVGPGKDDEQYF. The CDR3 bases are TGTGCCAGCAGTTCACTCCGGGTGGGGCCCGGGAAAGATGACGAGCAGTACTTC.

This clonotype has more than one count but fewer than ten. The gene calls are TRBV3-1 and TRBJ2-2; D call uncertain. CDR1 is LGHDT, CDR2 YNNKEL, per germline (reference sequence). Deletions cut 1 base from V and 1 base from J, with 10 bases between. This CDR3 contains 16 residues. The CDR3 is CASSQAVVLNTGELFF. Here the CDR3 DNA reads TGTGCCAGCAGCCAAGCTGTTGTCCTGAACACCGGGGAGCTGTTTTTT.

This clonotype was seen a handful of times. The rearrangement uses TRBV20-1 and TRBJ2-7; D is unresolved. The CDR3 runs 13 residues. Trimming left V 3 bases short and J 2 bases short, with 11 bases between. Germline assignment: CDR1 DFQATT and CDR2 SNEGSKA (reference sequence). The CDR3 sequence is CSARTDAPYEQYF. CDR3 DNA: TGCAGTGCTAGGACTGACGCTCCCTACGAGCAGTACTTC.

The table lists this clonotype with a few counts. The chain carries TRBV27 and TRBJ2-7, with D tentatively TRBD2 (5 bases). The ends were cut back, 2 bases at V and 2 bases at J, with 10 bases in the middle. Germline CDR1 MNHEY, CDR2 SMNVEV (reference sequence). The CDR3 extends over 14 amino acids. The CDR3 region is CASSLGSAAYEQYF. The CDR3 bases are TGTGCCAGCAGTTTAGGTAGCGCAGCCTACGAGCAGTACTTC.

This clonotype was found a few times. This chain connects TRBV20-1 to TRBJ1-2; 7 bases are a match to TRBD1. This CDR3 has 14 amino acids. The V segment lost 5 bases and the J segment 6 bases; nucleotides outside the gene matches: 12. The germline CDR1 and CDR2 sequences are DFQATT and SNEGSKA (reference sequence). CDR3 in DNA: TGCAGTGCTCGTCGACAGGGTAGACCCGATGGCTACACCTTC. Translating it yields CSARRQGRPDGYTF.

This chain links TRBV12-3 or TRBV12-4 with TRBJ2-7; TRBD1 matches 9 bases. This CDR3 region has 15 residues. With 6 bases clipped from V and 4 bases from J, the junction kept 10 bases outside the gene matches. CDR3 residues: CASSHRDRVIYEQYF. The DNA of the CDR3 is TGTGCCAGCAGCCACCGGGACAGGGTGATTTACGAGCAGTACTTC.

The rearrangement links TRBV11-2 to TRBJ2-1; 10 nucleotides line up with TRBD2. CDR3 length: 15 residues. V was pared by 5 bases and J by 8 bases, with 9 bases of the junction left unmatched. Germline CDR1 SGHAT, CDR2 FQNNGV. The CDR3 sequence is CASSPGLAGEDEQFF. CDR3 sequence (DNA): TGTGCCAGCAGCCCTGGGCTAGCGGGAGAAGATGAGCAGTTCTTC.

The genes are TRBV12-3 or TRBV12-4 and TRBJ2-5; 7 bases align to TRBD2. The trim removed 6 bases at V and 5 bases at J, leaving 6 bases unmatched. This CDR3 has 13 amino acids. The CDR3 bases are TGTGCCAGCAGCACTACTAGCGCCGAGACCCAGTACTTC. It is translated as CASSTTSAETQYF.

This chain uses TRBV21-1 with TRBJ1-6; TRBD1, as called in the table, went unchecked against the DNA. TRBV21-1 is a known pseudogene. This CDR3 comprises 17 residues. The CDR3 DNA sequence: TGTGCCAGCAGCAAAGCTTTAACCGGGACAGAAAATTCACCCCTCCACTTT. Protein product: CASSKALTGTENSPLHF.

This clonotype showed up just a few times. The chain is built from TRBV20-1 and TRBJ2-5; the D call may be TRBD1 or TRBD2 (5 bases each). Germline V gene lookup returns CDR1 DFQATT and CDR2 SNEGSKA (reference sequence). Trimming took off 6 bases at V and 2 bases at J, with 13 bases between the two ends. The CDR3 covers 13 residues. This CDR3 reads CSAGRQRQETQYF. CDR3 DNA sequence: TGCAGTGCCGGCCGACAGCGGCAAGAGACCCAGTACTTC.

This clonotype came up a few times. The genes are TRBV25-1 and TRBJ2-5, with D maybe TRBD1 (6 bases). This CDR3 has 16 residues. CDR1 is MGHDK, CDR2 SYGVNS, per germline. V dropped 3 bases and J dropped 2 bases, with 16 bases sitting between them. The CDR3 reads CASSDDLGTPQETQYF. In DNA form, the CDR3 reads TGTGCCAGCAGTGACGACCTCGGGACACCGCAAGAGACCCAGTACTTC. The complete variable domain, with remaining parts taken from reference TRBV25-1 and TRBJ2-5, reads EADIYQTPRYLVIGTGKKITLECSQTMGHDKMYWYQQDPGMELHLIHYSYGVNSTEKGDLSSESTVSRIRTEHFPLTLESARPSHTSQYLCASSDDLGTPQETQYFGPGTRLLVL.

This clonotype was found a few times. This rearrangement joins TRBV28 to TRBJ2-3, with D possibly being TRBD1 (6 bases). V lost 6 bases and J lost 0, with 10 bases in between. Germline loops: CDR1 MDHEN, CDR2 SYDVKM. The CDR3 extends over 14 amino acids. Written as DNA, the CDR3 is TGTGCCAGCAGGGGACACCCTAGCACAGATACGCAGTATTTT. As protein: CASRGHPSTDTQYF.

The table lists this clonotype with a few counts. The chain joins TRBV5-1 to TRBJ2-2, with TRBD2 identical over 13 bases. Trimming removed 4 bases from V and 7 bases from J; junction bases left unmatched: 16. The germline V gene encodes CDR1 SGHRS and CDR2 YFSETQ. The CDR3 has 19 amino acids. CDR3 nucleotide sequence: TGCGCCAGCAGCCGCCTAGGACTAGCGGGGGCCCTGCCGGGCGGGGAGCTGTTTTTT. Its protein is CASSRLGLAGALPGGELFF.

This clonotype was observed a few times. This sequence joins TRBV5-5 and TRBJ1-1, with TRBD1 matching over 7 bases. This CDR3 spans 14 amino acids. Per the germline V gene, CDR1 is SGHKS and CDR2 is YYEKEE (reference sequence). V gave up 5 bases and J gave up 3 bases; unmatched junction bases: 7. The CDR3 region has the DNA TGTGCCAGCAGTCCTACAGGGGTCGACACTGAAGCTTTCTTT. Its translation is CASSPTGVDTEAFF.

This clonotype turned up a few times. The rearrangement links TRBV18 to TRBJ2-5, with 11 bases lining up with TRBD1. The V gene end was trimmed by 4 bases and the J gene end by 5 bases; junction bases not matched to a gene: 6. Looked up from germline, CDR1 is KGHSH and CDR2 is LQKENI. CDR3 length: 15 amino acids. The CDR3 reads CASSQDRGRGETQYF. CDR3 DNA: TGTGCCAGCTCACAGGACAGGGGGCGCGGGGAGACCCAGTACTTC.

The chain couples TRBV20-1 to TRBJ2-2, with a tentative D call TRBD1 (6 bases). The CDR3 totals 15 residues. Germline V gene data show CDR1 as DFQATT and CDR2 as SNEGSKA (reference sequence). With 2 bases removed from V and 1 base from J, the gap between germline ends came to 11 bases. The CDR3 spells CSARRVRGNTGELFF. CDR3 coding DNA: TGCAGTGCTAGACGTGTCAGGGGGAACACCGGGGAGCTGTTTTTT.

The chain's CDR3 is CASSNRSPNYGYTF. The CDR3 coding sequence is TGTGCCAGCAGTAACCGTAGCCCTAACTATGGCTACACCTTC. V gene TRBV12-3 or TRBV12-4 combines with J gene TRBJ1-2; D is unclear. This CDR3 has 14 residues. Trimming removed 5 bases from V and 0 bases from J, with 10 bases in between.

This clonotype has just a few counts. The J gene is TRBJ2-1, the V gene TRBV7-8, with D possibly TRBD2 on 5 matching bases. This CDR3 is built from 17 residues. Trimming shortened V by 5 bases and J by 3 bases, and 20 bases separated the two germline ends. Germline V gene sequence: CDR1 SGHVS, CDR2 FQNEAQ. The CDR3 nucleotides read TGTGCCAGCAGCCCCCCCCGAGCGGCGTATGGCTACAATGAGCAGTTCTTC. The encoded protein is CASSPPRAAYGYNEQFF.

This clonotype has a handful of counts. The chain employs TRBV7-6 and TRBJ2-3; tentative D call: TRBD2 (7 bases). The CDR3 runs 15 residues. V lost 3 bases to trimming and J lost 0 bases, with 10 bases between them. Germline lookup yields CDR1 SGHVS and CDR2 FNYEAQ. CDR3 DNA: TGTGCCAGCAGCTTTGGGGGGGCTAGCACAGATACGCAGTATTTT. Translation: CASSFGGASTDTQYF.